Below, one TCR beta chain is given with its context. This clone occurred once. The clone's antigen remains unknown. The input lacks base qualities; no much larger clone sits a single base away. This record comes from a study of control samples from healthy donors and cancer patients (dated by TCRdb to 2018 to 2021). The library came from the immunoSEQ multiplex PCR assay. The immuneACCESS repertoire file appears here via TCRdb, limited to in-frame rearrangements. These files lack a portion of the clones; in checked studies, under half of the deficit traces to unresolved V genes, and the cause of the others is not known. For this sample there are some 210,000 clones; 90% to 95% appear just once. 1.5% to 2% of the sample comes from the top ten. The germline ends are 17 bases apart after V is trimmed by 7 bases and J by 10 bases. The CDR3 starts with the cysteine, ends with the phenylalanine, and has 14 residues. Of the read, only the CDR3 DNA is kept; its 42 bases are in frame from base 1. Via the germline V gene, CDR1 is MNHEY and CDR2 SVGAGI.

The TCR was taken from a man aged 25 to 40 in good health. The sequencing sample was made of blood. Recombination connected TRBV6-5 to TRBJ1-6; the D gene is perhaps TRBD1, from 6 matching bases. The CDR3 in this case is CASKTGPGSSPLHF. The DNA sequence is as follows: TGTGCCAGCAAAACAGGGCCGGGATCGTCACCCCTCCACTTT.